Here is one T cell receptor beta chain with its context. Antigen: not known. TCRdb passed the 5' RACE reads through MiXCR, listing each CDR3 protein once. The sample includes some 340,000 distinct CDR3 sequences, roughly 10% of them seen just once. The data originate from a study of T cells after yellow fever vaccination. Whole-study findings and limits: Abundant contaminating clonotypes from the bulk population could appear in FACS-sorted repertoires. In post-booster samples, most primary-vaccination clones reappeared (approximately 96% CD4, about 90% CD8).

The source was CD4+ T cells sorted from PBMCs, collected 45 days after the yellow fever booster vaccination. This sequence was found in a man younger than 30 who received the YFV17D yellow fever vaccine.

The CDR3 sequence is CASSLYKYEQYF. The CDR3 nucleotides read TGTGCCAGCAGTTTATACAAGTACGAGCAGTACTTC. The chain carries TRBV28 and TRBJ2-7; D is uncertain. The V gene lost 1 base and the J gene lost 4 bases, with 5 bases spanning the gap. From germline, CDR1 is MDHEN and CDR2 SYDVKM. This CDR3 has 12 residues. Drawing the rest from reference TRBV28 and TRBJ2-7, the complete variable domain is DVKVTQSSRYLVKRTGEKVFLECVQDMDHENMFWYRQDPGLGLRLIYFSYDVKMKEKGDIPEGYSVSREKKERFSLILESASTNQTSMYLCASSLYKYEQYFGPGTRLTVT.